This T cell receptor beta chain came from a study of vaccination and CD4 T cells after COVID-19. About this clonotype: What it binds is unknown.

Sequencing of cultured CD4+ T cell DNA used the Oncomine TCR Beta short-read assay. TCRdb used MiXCR to reprocess the PCR reads, holding one entry per CDR3 protein. Of fewer than 15,000 distinct CDR3 sequences listed, about a third are singletons. Documented treatment: roughly ten-day PBMC culture with coronavirus spike peptide pools or control peptides (ViraFEST assay). Deletions cut 5 bases from V and 8 bases from J, with 10 bases between. The CDR3 runs 13 residues. Sequencing used CD4+ T cells from blood, cultured in vitro. The chain couples TRBV12-3 or TRBV12-4 to TRBJ1-6; no reliable D call. The TCR was taken from a human donor who had recovered from COVID-19. Here the CDR3 reads CASSHRDYSPLHF. The CDR3 DNA is TGTGCCAGCAGTCATAGGGATTATTCACCCCTCCACTTT.